This T cell receptor beta chain is drawn from a study of blood T cell repertoires in COVID-19. Study summary: Samples of COVID-19 (acute and convalescent) were obtained from the United States, Italy and Spain. The analysed material was cDNA or gDNA that came from T cells, B-cell-depleted T cells, or PBMCs.

CDR1 and CDR2 (germline): GTSNPN, SVGIG (reference sequence). This CDR3 contains 14 residues. J was trimmed by 1 base and V by 4 bases; bases with no gene match: 4. In the source study's methods: Amplifying reference gene primers gave estimates of nucleated cell counts. Sequencing used immunoSEQ multiplex PCR; TCRdb keeps in-frame clones, though not all of them. The V and J calls and clone size were taken over from that table, and D and trimming were inferred from the DNA. The data show more than 85,000 clones, with roughly four fifths seen just once and about 15% held by the top ten. The chain is built from TRBV30 and TRBJ2-3, with TRBD1 identical over 8 bases. This receptor was identified in a woman aged 60-70 years with acute or convalescent COVID-19. Sequencing used peripheral blood. CDR3 in DNA: TGTGCCTGGACGCGGACAGGGCGCACAGATACGCAGTATTTT. Translation: CAWTRTGRTDTQYF.